This T cell receptor beta chain was documented in a study of identical twins (dated by TCRdb to the mid-2010s). Some background on the complete study: To test whether fetal clonotypes persist, the study used deep sequencing on TCR alpha and beta repertoires from monozygotic twins, unrelated adults of various ages, and cord blood. To rule out contamination, the twin experiments were replicated at different times with different library preparation protocols.

Of note for this clonotype: Its recognized antigen is unknown. The junction does not match germline at one end; this may be a read error.

Every donor in the study was a healthy Caucasian. The paper's findings and limits, for the study overall: The excess sharing between twins in beta out-of-frame sequences was weaker because fewer shared sequences reduced the signal-to-noise ratio. Because the same donors could not be followed over many years, the conclusions depended on cross-sectional statistical analysis. Zero-insertion analyses could be partly confounded by invariant T cells such as MAIT and iNKT, although diverse VJ usage argued against such confounding for most clonotypes. In monozygotic twins, out-of-frame TCR alpha sharing was systematically underestimated by recombination models, although the models agreed with sharing between unrelated individuals. Compared with coincidental sharing between unrelated individuals, an excess of low generation-probability sequences was observed among out-of-frame TCR alpha sequences shared between twins. Fewer insertions were carried by abundant cord blood beta clonotypes, a similar but weaker trend appeared in young adult naive repertoires, and no such trend appeared in memory repertoires.

Reading the germline V gene gives CDR1 MDHEN and CDR2 SYDVKM. The CDR3 runs 14 residues from the cysteine to the phenylalanine. The sequence is cut down to CDR3 DNA, 42 bases in frame from base 1. Libraries were prepared through 5' RACE. Sequencing used an Illumina HiSeq 2000. A universal primer binding site was added through template switching, and the final cDNA carried a unique molecular identifier so that TCR cDNA molecules could be counted accurately. Specific primers in the conserved constant-segment region were used to synthesize first-strand cDNA for the TCR alpha and beta chains. To control for contamination, every cDNA library carried two barcodes: a SMART-Mk sample barcode plus Illumina barcodes. Two successive PCR steps introduced TruSeq adapter sequences along with Illumina sample barcodes. TCR alpha and beta cDNA libraries were sequenced on the Illumina HiSeq platform with custom primers. As for the original processing: MiGEC was used to process raw reads and extract unique molecular identifiers, and MiXCR was used to find CDR3 positions. Recombination models were inferred per individual with the repgenHMM and IGoR tools using an EM algorithm. The tcR package in R was used for shared clonotype analysis, with sharing normalized by the product of cloneset sizes. Out-of-frame nonproductive sequences were analyzed to study raw recombination free of thymic and clonal selection effects. The raw public data were reprocessed by TCRdb itself: fastp quality trimming at Q25, MiXCR clonotype calling, in-frame beta chains only. Here each entry gathers all rows of one CDR3 protein and keeps the most common genes and DNA. The authors' filters were not applied to this entry. The sample contains roughly 1.6 million distinct CDR3 sequences, around 29% of them found a single time. Of the sample, about 0.27% is held by the ten largest clones.

The chain uses TRBV28 and TRBJ1-5; TRBD1 is possibly the D segment (5 matching bases). Material: cord blood. The receptor's source is a newborn girl in good health. The encoded CDR3 is CAGSWGGSNQPQHF. Here is the DNA: TGTGCCGGCAGTTGGGGGGGTAGCAATCAGCCCCAGCATTTT.